The 30 T cell receptor beta chains given below trace back to one sample, sequenced in a study of T cell clones after liver transplantation. Generated by immunoSEQ multiplex PCR, the TCRdb table keeps only in-frame clones and is missing some. The table records roughly 65,000 clones, 92% of them present only once. The input for sequencing was CD4+ T cells from blood, taken roughly 26 months after liver transplant. The receptor source for this set is a human patient who received a liver transplant. Part of the T cells may come from the graft donor.

The chain joins TRBV6-1 to TRBJ2-7; 10 bases agree with TRBD1. Per germline, CDR1 MNHNS and CDR2 SASEGT. V shed 2 bases, J shed 6 bases, and the junction held 7 bases outside the gene matches. This CDR3 comprises 15 residues. Written as DNA, the CDR3 is TGTGCCAGCAGTGAAAAGACAGGGGGCGGCGGCGAGCAGTACTTC. Encoded protein: CASSEKTGGGGEQYF.

This sequence joins TRBV2 and TRBJ2-1; TRBD2 agrees at 7 bases. This CDR3 is 14 amino acids long. V was clipped by 6 bases and J by 6 bases; unmatched bases: 8. The germline CDR1 and CDR2 sequences are SNHLY and FYNNEI. CDR3 amino acids: CASSPAAGINEQFF. CDR3 nucleotide sequence: TGTGCCAGCAGCCCCGCAGCGGGGATCAATGAGCAGTTCTTC.

V and J are TRBV6-1 and TRBJ1-3; D not certain. Germline V CDR1 and CDR2: MNHNS, SASEGT. The CDR3 runs to 13 residues. Trimming took 5 bases from V and 1 from J, leaving 6 bases between them. CDR3: CASSLRSGNTIYF. CDR3 DNA: TGTGCCAGCAGTCTGCGATCTGGAAACACCATATATTTT.

The rearrangement links TRBV14 to TRBJ2-1, with TRBD2 identical over 11 bases. Germline-derived CDR1 and CDR2 are SGHDN and FVKESK. Trimming took 4 bases from V and 7 from J; bases not matched to a gene: 15. This CDR3 region has 18 residues. CDR3 in DNA: TGTGCCAGCAGCCCAGAGCTAGCGGGAGGTCACCATCGGAATGAGCAGTTCTTC. Its protein product is CASSPELAGGHHRNEQFF.

The rearrangement uses TRBV19 and TRBJ2-3, with D perhaps TRBD1 or TRBD2 (5 bases each). CDR3 size: 14 residues. V was pared by 10 bases and J by 6 bases, with 20 bases between. The germline CDR1 and CDR2 sequences are LNHDA and SQIVND (reference sequence). The chain's CDR3 is CATQRTGQRDTQYF. CDR3 DNA: TGTGCCACCCAAAGGACGGGGCAGAGGGATACGCAGTATTTT.

This clone was recorded once. This chain joins TRBV28 and TRBJ2-7; TRBD1 aligns across 8 bases. Unmatched junction bases numbered 5, after V lost 7 bases and J lost 0 bases. Germline V gives CDR1 MDHEN, CDR2 SYDVKM. This CDR3 is 14 amino acids long. The CDR3, as DNA: TGTGCCAGCATCCCGGACAGGGCCTCCTACGAGCAGTACTTC. It is translated as CASIPDRASYEQYF.

The chain uses TRBV10-3 and TRBJ2-5; a possible D gene is TRBD2 (6 bases). V dropped 3 bases and J dropped 3 bases, with 8 bases sitting between them. The CDR3 length is 13 residues. Germline lookup yields CDR1 ENHRY and CDR2 SYGVKD. The CDR3 region has the DNA TGTGCCATCAGTGATGGAGGGGAAGAGACCCAGTACTTC. Its protein product is CAISDGGEETQYF.

V and J are TRBV9 and TRBJ2-7; 13 nucleotides line up with TRBD2. CDR3 length equals 14 residues. The germline V gene has CDR1 SGDLS and CDR2 YYNGEE. Trimming removed 5 bases from V and 6 bases from J; junction bases left unmatched: 5. The chain's CDR3 is CASSGGLAGTEQYF. The CDR3, as DNA: TGTGCCAGCAGTGGGGGACTAGCGGGGACCGAGCAGTACTTC.

J is TRBJ2-2 and V is TRBV28, with TRBD2 matching 8 bases. The CDR3 contains 18 residues. Per the germline V gene, CDR1 is MDHEN and CDR2 is SYDVKM. V gave up 2 bases and J gave up 8 bases; unmatched junction bases: 16. The CDR3 DNA sequence: TGTGCCAGCAGTTTAAACCTGGGCCTCGCGGGGGGCTCTGGGGAGCTGTTTTTT. Its translation is CASSLNLGLAGGSGELFF.

The chain employs TRBV11-2 and TRBJ2-4; no firm D call. The germline V gene encodes CDR1 SGHAT and CDR2 FQNNGV. V was pared by 2 bases and J by 2 bases, with 13 bases between. The CDR3 is made up of 16 amino acids. The CDR3, as DNA: TGTGCCAGCAGCTTAAGGCGCGGAACGACCAAAAACATTCAGTACTTC. Its translation: CASSLRRGTTKNIQYF. The whole variable domain, remainder taken from reference TRBV11-2 and TRBJ2-4, is EAGVAQSPRYKIIEKRQSVAFWCNPISGHATLYWYQQILGQGPKLLIQFQNNGVVDDSQLPKDRFSAERLKGVDSTLKIQPAKLEDSAVYLCASSLRRGTTKNIQYFGAGTRLSVL.

The rearrangement uses TRBV20-1 and TRBJ1-1; TRBD1 agrees at 10 bases. With 6 bases clipped from V and 12 bases from J, the junction kept 7 bases outside the gene matches. CDR3 length equals 11 residues. Per the germline V gene, CDR1 is DFQATT and CDR2 is SNEGSKA (reference sequence). CDR3 residues: CSAPGTGVTFF. Here the CDR3 DNA reads TGCAGTGCCCCGGGGACAGGGGTTACTTTCTTT.

This clone came up once. J is TRBJ2-4 and V is TRBV4-3, with D perhaps matching TRBD2 (5 bases). Germline V gene lookup returns CDR1 LGHNA and CDR2 YSLEER. V shed 4 bases and J shed 1 base, with 17 bases lying between them. This CDR3 spans 17 amino acids. The CDR3 nucleotides read TGCGCCAGCAGCCCGGGCGGGCACGTTGGGGCCAAAAACATTCAGTACTTC. It translates to CASSPGGHVGAKNIQYF.

This chain connects TRBV11-3 to TRBJ2-7; D not certain. V gave up 2 bases and J gave up 6 bases, with 11 bases separating them. Per germline, CDR1 SGHNT and CDR2 YENEEA. The CDR3 covers 13 residues. The CDR3 DNA reads TGTGCCAGCAGCTTAACCGTGGTGGGCGAGCAGTACTTC. Encoded protein: CASSLTVVGEQYF.

Here the CDR3 reads CASSPIRDIGELFF. In DNA, the CDR3 is TGTGCCAGCAGTCCCATCCGGGACATCGGGGAGCTGTTTTTT. The chain has TRBV2 and TRBJ2-2, with D maybe TRBD1 (6 bases). Germline V lookup: CDR1 SNHLY, CDR2 FYNNEI. V shed 5 bases and J shed 7 bases, with 14 bases lying between them. The CDR3 has 14 amino acids.

This clone has just one count. Here the CDR3 DNA reads TGTGCCAGCAGTTACGCTTACGAGCAGTACTTC. Translation gives CASSYAYEQYF. The chain has TRBV6-5 and TRBJ2-7, with D uncertain. Trimming shortened V by 2 bases and J by 4 bases, and 3 bases separated the two germline ends. The CDR3 is made up of 11 amino acids. From germline, CDR1 is MNHEY and CDR2 SVGAGI.

This chain joins TRBV6-6 and TRBJ1-3, with 7 bases that match TRBD1. This CDR3 spans 16 amino acids. The trim removed 5 bases at V and 0 bases at J, leaving 7 bases unmatched. The germline V gene has CDR1 MNHNY and CDR2 SVGAGI (reference sequence). The CDR3 sequence is CASSRRDSLSGNTIYF. CDR3 nucleotide sequence: TGTGCCAGCAGTCGCCGGGACAGCCTCTCTGGAAACACCATATATTTT.

The chain links TRBV28 to TRBJ1-2; no firm D call. CDR1 is MDHEN, CDR2 SYDVKM, per germline. There are 13 residues in the CDR3. The germline V and J ends were trimmed by 3 bases and 3 bases, with 8 bases remaining between them. The CDR3 loop is CASSLSVYYGYTF. The CDR3 DNA is TGTGCCAGCAGTTTGTCAGTCTACTATGGCTACACCTTC.

This sequence joins TRBV15 and TRBJ2-7, with TRBD2 matching 12 bases. J gave up 3 bases and V 1 base, and 19 bases lay outside the gene matches. CDR1 is LNHNV, CDR2 YYDKDF, per germline (reference sequence). CDR3 size: 21 residues. Here the CDR3 reads CATSRGGGGLAGPLPLYEQYF. The CDR3 DNA reads as TGTGCCACCAGCAGAGGGGGGGGAGGACTAGCGGGACCCTTACCCCTCTACGAGCAGTACTTC.

V usage is TRBV29-1 and J usage is TRBJ2-6, with D possibly being TRBD1 or TRBD2 (5 bases each). The CDR3 totals 18 residues. CDR1 is SQVTM and CDR2 is ANQGSEA in the germline V gene. The V and J ends lost 2 bases and 1 base respectively, with 18 bases between them. CDR3 amino acids: CSVEFRDDSPSGANVLTF. CDR3 coding DNA: TGCAGCGTTGAATTTCGGGACGACTCTCCATCTGGGGCCAACGTCCTGACTTTC.

V usage is TRBV4-2 and J usage is TRBJ1-5; D may be TRBD1 (6 bases). The CDR3 sequence is 13 residues long. The germline CDR1 and CDR2 sequences are LGHNA and YNFKEQ. Trimming stripped 4 bases from V and 4 bases from J, with 8 bases between. The CDR3 is CASSRDTNQPQHF. CDR3 coding DNA: TGTGCCAGCAGCCGGGACACTAATCAGCCCCAGCATTTT.

The chain combines TRBV28 with TRBJ1-4; a weak D match, TRBD1 (5 bases). Germline V lookup: CDR1 MDHEN, CDR2 SYDVKM. CDR3 length equals 14 residues. V lost 5 bases and J 6 bases, leaving 13 bases between the germline ends. CDR3 nucleotide sequence: TGTGCCAGCAGTCCCCCGGGGCCCCATGAAAAACTGTTTTTT. Translating gives CASSPPGPHEKLFF.

V gene TRBV4-1 combines with J gene TRBJ2-1; TRBD2 matches 10 bases. V was pared by 0 bases and J by 5 bases, with 4 bases of the junction left unmatched. Per germline, CDR1 MGHRA and CDR2 YSYEKL. The CDR3 has 16 residues. The CDR3 sequence: CASSQDPSGSDNEQFF. The CDR3 DNA reads TGCGCCAGCAGCCAAGACCCTAGCGGGAGTGACAATGAGCAGTTCTTC.

V gene TRBV7-2 combines with J gene TRBJ1-2, with 9 bases lining up with TRBD1. Germline V gene data show CDR1 as SGHTA and CDR2 as FQGNSA. V shed 5 bases, J shed 5 bases, and the junction held 9 bases outside the gene matches. This CDR3 contains 15 residues. The CDR3 loop reads CASSPQWTGEYGYTF. The CDR3 bases are TGTGCCAGCAGCCCCCAATGGACAGGGGAGTATGGCTACACCTTC.

The rearrangement uses TRBV5-1 and TRBJ2-3; D is uncertain. The V gene's germline CDR1 is SGHRS and CDR2 YFSETQ. V lost 0 bases and J 2 bases, leaving 7 bases between the germline ends. CDR3 length: 14 amino acids. The CDR3 region has the DNA TGCGCCAGCAGCTTGGTTGCGGCCACAGATACGCAGTATTTT. It translates to CASSLVAATDTQYF.

The chain combines TRBV4-1 with TRBJ2-5; 8 bases line up with TRBD2. Germline CDR1 is MGHRA and CDR2 is YSYEKL. The CDR3 sequence is 16 residues long. Losses at the gene ends were 5 bases for V and 2 bases for J; bases not matched to a gene: 10. CDR3 amino acids: CASSGETGGPQETQYF. CDR3 nucleotide sequence: TGCGCCAGCAGCGGTGAGACGGGAGGGCCTCAAGAGACCCAGTACTTC.

The rearrangement joins TRBV15 to TRBJ2-5, with unresolved D. This CDR3 is built from 13 residues. Per germline, CDR1 LNHNV and CDR2 YYDKDF (reference sequence). The V end lost 5 bases, the J end lost 5 bases, and 12 bases lay between the germline ends. As DNA, the CDR3 is TGTGCCACCAGCGATCAAGTTGGGGAGACCCAGTACTTC. This encodes CATSDQVGETQYF.

The chain recombines TRBV19 with TRBJ2-7; D gene unclear. This CDR3 has 13 amino acids. Trimming stripped 4 bases from V and 7 bases from J, with 14 bases between. CDR1 is LNHDA, CDR2 SQIVND, per germline (reference sequence). The CDR3 region has the DNA TGTGCCAGTAGTACACAGAGGCTTGGGGAGCAGTACTTC. Translated: CASSTQRLGEQYF.

The chain combines TRBV28 with TRBJ1-5; D is ambiguous. The CDR3 totals 12 residues. In germline, CDR1 is MDHEN, CDR2 SYDVKM. Trimming cost V 4 bases and J 2 bases, with 3 bases left between them. CDR3 bases: TGTGCCAGCAGTTCCGGCAATCAGCCCCAGCATTTT. Protein sequence: CASSSGNQPQHF.

This clone was counted a single time. The J gene is TRBJ2-5, the V gene TRBV27; D gene ambiguous. V lost 5 bases and J 8 bases, leaving 15 bases between the germline ends. CDR3 length: 13 amino acids. CDR1 and CDR2 (germline): MNHEY, SMNVEV (reference sequence). The CDR3 loop is CASSGPGPRTQYF. The CDR3 DNA sequence: TGTGCCAGCAGTGGCCCCGGGCCCCGAACCCAGTACTTC.

The genes are TRBV7-8 and TRBJ2-5, with D possibly being TRBD2 (5 bases). The CDR3 spans 15 residues. Germline-derived CDR1 and CDR2 are SGHVS and FQNEAQ. V gave up 1 base and J gave up 4 bases, with 13 bases separating them. Here the CDR3 reads CASSLDGSGLETQYF. The DNA of the CDR3 is TGTGCCAGCAGCTTAGATGGTTCGGGGTTAGAGACCCAGTACTTC.